This TCR beta chain was recovered during a study of shared clonotypes between healthy human individuals. Study-wide results and caveats: Shared clonotypes: about 5% naive CD4, about 3.5% naive CD8, about 2.5% memory CD4, approximately 0.37% memory CD8. Estimated richness values were generally larger in naive subsets than in memory subsets.

Details on this clone: What it binds is unknown.

V lost 4 bases to trimming and J lost 6 bases, with 10 bases between them. The CDR3 runs to 11 residues. Germline-derived CDR1 and CDR2 are SQVTM and ANQGSEA. Sequencing used immunoSEQ multiplex PCR; TCRdb keeps in-frame clones, though not all of them. The data show over 850,000 clones, about four fifths seen once. This TCR was recovered from a man aged 18 to 29 in good health. Some clones in this sample may be carry-over from other donors' samples. This chain connects TRBV29-1 to TRBJ2-7, with D unresolved. Sequenced input: memory CD4+ T cells from PBMCs. Subset described: CD45RA-negative fraction. CDR3 DNA sequence: TGCAGCGTTGCAAGGCGCAGCGAGCAGTACTTC. Translating gives CSVARRSEQYF.